This TCR beta chain comes out of a study of post-analysis software for immune sequencing data. This clonotype was found a few times. The antigen is unknown. Unmatched junction bases numbered 4, after V lost 2 bases and J lost 3 bases. CDR1 and CDR2 from the germline V gene are MNHEY and SMNVEV (reference sequence). The CDR3 has 15 residues. Findings and limits, study-wide: A few TRBV segments appeared more often in patients than in controls, and TRBV5-6, TRBV5-1 and TRBV20-1 were among these.

Researchers reported that TCR beta cDNA libraries carried unique molecular identifiers. TCRdb re-called the PCR reads through MiXCR, storing one row per CDR3 protein. This sample has roughly 650,000 distinct CDR3 sequences, with about 60% found just once. This chain links TRBV27 with TRBJ2-1, with 7 positions matching TRBD2. The clonotype was recovered from a girl aged 2 to 10 with multiple sclerosis. The specimen was blood. CDR3: CASSLTGGFYNEQFF. CDR3 nucleotide sequence: TGTGCCAGCAGTTTAACGGGAGGCTTCTACAATGAGCAGTTCTTC.